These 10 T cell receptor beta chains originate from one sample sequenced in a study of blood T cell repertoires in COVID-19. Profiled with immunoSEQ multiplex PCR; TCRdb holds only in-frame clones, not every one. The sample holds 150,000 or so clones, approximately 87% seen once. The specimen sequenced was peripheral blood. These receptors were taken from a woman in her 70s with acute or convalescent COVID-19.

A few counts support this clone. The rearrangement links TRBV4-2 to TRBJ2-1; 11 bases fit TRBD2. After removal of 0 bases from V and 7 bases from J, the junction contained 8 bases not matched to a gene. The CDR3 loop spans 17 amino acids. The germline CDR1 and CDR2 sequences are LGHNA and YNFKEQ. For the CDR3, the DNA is TGTGCCAGCAGCCAAGACGGCCTAGCGGGAGGTGGGAATGAGCAGTTCTTC. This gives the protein CASSQDGLAGGGNEQFF.

In nucleotides, the CDR3 is TGTGCCAGCAGCCAGCGGGGAGCCTATAATTCACCCCTCCACTTT. Protein: CASSQRGAYNSPLHF. The chain couples TRBV3-1 (or the pseudogene TRBV3-2) to TRBJ1-6; D is uncertain. This CDR3 is 15 amino acids long. V was pared by 3 bases and J by 2 bases, with 8 bases between. Germline-derived CDR1 and CDR2 are LGHDT and YNNKEL (reference sequence).

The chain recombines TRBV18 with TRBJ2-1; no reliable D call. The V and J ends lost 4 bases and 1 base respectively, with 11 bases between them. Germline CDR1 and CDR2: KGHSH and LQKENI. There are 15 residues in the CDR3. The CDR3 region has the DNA TGTGCCAGCTCACGAGTAGCTAGTTCCTACAATGAGCAGTTCTTC. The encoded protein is CASSRVASSYNEQFF.

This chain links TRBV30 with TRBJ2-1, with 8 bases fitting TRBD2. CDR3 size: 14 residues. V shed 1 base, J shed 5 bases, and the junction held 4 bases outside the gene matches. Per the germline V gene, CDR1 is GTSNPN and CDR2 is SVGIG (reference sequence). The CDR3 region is CAWSGGGPHNEQFF. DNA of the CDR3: TGTGCCTGGAGTGGCGGGGGGCCCCACAATGAGCAGTTCTTC. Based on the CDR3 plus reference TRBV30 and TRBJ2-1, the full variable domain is SQTIHQWPATLVQPVGSPLSLECTVEGTSNPNLYWYRQAAGRGLQLLFYSVGIGQISSEVPQNLSASRPQDRQFILSSKKLLLSDSGFYLCAWSGGGPHNEQFFGPGTRLTVL.

The CDR3 is CASSYPPLGLANTDTQYF. The DNA of the CDR3 is TGTGCCAGCAGTTACCCACCCCTAGGACTAGCGAACACAGATACGCAGTATTTT. The rearrangement uses TRBV6-2 or TRBV6-3 and TRBJ2-3, with TRBD2 identical over 9 bases. J gave up 2 bases and V 2 bases, and 11 bases lay outside the gene matches. The CDR3 is made up of 18 amino acids. CDR1 is MNHEY, CDR2 SVGEGT, per germline.

The CDR3 is CASNRQGANYGYTF. The CDR3, as DNA: TGTGCCAGTAACCGACAGGGCGCTAACTATGGCTACACCTTC. The chain has TRBV5-4 and TRBJ1-2, with TRBD1 matching 7 bases. Germline V gives CDR1 SGHNT, CDR2 YYREEE (reference sequence). This CDR3 comprises 14 residues. Trimming cost V 8 bases and J 0 bases; bases outside gene matches: 7.

CDR3 loop: CASSTAGGARQEQFF. The CDR3 DNA reads TGCGCCAGCAGCACCGCAGGGGGCGCGAGGCAGGAGCAGTTCTTC. The chain couples TRBV5-1 to TRBJ2-1, with 8 bases that match TRBD1. CDR1 is SGHRS and CDR2 is YFSETQ in the germline V gene. This CDR3 region has 15 residues. Trimming took 4 bases from V and 10 from J; bases not matched to a gene: 13.

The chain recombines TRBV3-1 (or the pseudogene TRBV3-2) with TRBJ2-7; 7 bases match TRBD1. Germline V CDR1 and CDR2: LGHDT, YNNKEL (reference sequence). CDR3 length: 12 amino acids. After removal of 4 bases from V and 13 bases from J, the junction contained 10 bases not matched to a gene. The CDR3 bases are TGTGCCAGCAGCCCAACAGGGGCCCCACTCTACTTC. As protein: CASSPTGAPLYF.

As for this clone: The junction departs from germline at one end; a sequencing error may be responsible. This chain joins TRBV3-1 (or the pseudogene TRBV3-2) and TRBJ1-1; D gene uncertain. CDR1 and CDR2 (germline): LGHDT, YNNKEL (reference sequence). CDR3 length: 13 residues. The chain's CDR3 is CASSQGSGVQAFF. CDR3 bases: TGTGCTAGCAGCCAAGGAAGCGGGGTACAAGCTTTCTTT.

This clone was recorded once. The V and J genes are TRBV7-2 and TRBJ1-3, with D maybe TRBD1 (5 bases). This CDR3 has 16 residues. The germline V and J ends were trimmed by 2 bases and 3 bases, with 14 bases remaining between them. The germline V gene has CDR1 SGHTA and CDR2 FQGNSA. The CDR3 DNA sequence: TGTGCCAGCAGCTTAAATCGGCAGGGAAATGGAAACACCATATATTTT. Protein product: CASSLNRQGNGNTIYF.